Listed here are 27 T cell receptor beta chains from one sample, sequenced in a study of shared clonotypes between healthy human individuals. Assay used: immunoSEQ multiplex PCR; TCRdb lists only in-frame clones, some missing. The table lists about 2.3 million clones, about 92% of them singletons. Material for sequencing was naive CD4+ T cells from PBMCs. The subset denotes: CD45RA+ positively selected. The receptors shown here come from a young man in good health. Some clones in this sample may be carry-over from other donors' samples.

This clone is a singleton in its sample. The J gene is TRBJ2-5, the V gene TRBV1; TRBD2, the D gene given by the table, was not confirmed from the DNA. TRBV1 is an annotated pseudogene. The length of the CDR3 is 18 residues. CDR3 nucleotide sequence: TGCACCAGCAGCCACATTTCATCTCCTAGCGGGAGGAGGGAGACCCAGTACTTC. This encodes CTSSHISSPSGRRETQYF.

CDR3: CASSLQGQAYEQYF. DNA for the CDR3: TGCGCCAGCAGCTTGCAGGGACAGGCCTACGAGCAGTACTTC. The genes are TRBV5-1 and TRBJ2-7; TRBD1 matches 8 bases. This CDR3 region has 14 residues. V shed 1 base and J 2 bases; nucleotides not matched to a gene: 2. Germline V gene data show CDR1 as SGHRS and CDR2 as YFSETQ.

V is TRBV5-1 and J is TRBJ1-1; the D is unclear. The V end was cut by 0 bases, the J end by 0 bases, with 9 bases between. CDR3 length: 15 residues. CDR1 and CDR2 (germline): SGHRS, YFSETQ. The CDR3 here is CASSLVGFLNTEAFF. The CDR3 region has the DNA TGCGCCAGCAGCTTGGTTGGATTTCTGAACACTGAAGCTTTCTTT.

As regards this clone: The same CDR3 can be traced to other DNA sequences in this sample. The chain uses TRBV6-5 and TRBJ1-2; no clear D gene. This CDR3 is built from 14 residues. CDR1 and CDR2 (germline): MNHEY, SVGAGI. Trimming took off 0 bases at V and 5 bases at J, with 10 bases between the two ends. CDR3 residues: CASSYSRHFYGYTF. The CDR3 DNA follows: TGTGCCAGCAGTTACTCGAGACACTTTTATGGCTACACCTTC.

With regard to this clone: Additional DNA sequences in this sample encode the identical CDR3. The chain is built from TRBV7-9 and TRBJ1-1, with no clear D. Germline CDR1 SEHNR, CDR2 FQNEAQ (reference sequence). V was cut by 1 base and J by 1 base, with 7 bases left in between. The CDR3 is made up of 14 amino acids. The CDR3 sequence: CASSLGSGNTEAFF. The CDR3 DNA is TGTGCCAGCAGCTTAGGGTCCGGGAACACTGAAGCTTTCTTT.

A single count supports this clone. The rearrangement uses TRBV2 and TRBJ2-1; TRBD1 is a possible D gene (6 bases). V lost 7 bases and J lost 4, with 14 bases in between. Germline loops: CDR1 SNHLY, CDR2 FYNNEI. This CDR3 has 14 amino acids. The CDR3 bases are TGTGCCAGCAACCGGGACACAACTTACAATGAGCAGTTCTTC. Translating it yields CASNRDTTYNEQFF.

V gene TRBV19 combines with J gene TRBJ2-5, with 7 bases aligning to TRBD1. Looked up from germline, CDR1 is LNHDA and CDR2 is SQIVND (reference sequence). This CDR3 is built from 13 residues. J gave up 3 bases and V 7 bases, and 5 bases lay outside the gene matches. The CDR3 DNA reads as TGTGCCAGTACCGGGACAGAAAAAGAGACCCAGTACTTC. It yields the protein CASTGTEKETQYF.

The chain employs TRBV15 and TRBJ1-5, with TRBD1 matching over 9 bases. Germline V CDR1 and CDR2: LNHNV, YYDKDF (reference sequence). There are 16 residues in the CDR3. V lost 3 bases, J lost 5 bases, and 8 bases stayed unmatched. CDR3 coding DNA: TGTGCCACCAGCAGGTCCCGGGACAGGGCTGATCAGCCCCAGCATTTT. This sequence encodes CATSRSRDRADQPQHF. Supplemented by reference TRBV15 and TRBJ1-5, the full variable domain reads DAMVIQNPRYQVTQFGKPVTLSCSQTLNHNVMYWYQQKSSQAPKLLFHYYDKDFNNEADTPDNFQSRRPNTSFCFLDIRSPGLGDTAMYLCATSRSRDRADQPQHFGDGTRLSIL.

In DNA form, the CDR3 reads TGTGCCAGCAGTTACGGTGGCAGGACCTACAATGAGCAGTTCTTC. Its translation: CASSYGGRTYNEQFF. The chain employs TRBV6-5 and TRBJ2-1; D is undetermined. CDR3 size: 15 residues. Trimming left V 2 bases short and J 2 bases short, with 10 bases between. Germline CDR1 is MNHEY and CDR2 is SVGAGI.

The V call is TRBV9, the J call TRBJ2-7; TRBD1 matches 8 bases. This CDR3 region has 15 residues. V dropped 2 bases and J dropped 6; count of bases not matched to a gene: 10. CDR1 SGDLS and CDR2 YYNGEE come from the germline V gene. The CDR3 region has the DNA TGTGCCAGCAGCGTTGAAAGGGACAGGACGGGCGAGCAGTACTTC. This gives the protein CASSVERDRTGEQYF.

As to this clone: Other DNA sequences in this specimen translate into the identical CDR3. The chain couples TRBV5-1 to TRBJ2-7; D remains ambiguous. CDR3 size: 14 residues. V lost 0 bases and J 1 base, leaving 8 bases between the germline ends. Germline CDR1 SGHRS, CDR2 YFSETQ. As DNA, the CDR3 is TGCGCCAGCAGCTTGGGTTCTAATTCCTACGAGCAGTACTTC. Its protein is CASSLGSNSYEQYF.

The chain carries TRBV2 and TRBJ1-1; no firm D call. This CDR3 contains 13 residues. With 6 bases removed from V and 0 bases from J, the gap between germline ends came to 8 bases. Germline CDR1 is SNHLY and CDR2 is FYNNEI. CDR3 protein: CASSENMNTEAFF. The CDR3 DNA is TGTGCCAGCAGCGAAAACATGAACACTGAAGCTTTCTTT.

The rearrangement links TRBV5-1 to TRBJ2-7, with 9 positions matching TRBD1. The CDR3 sequence is 15 residues long. Germline assignment: CDR1 SGHRS and CDR2 YFSETQ. The junction had 13 bases not matched to a gene; V was cut back by 5 bases and J by 7 bases. The CDR3 region has the DNA TGCGCCAGCAGTCCCATTAAACAGGGGGCACGGGAGCAGTACTTC. Its protein is CASSPIKQGAREQYF.

This clone was seen once. One end of the junction fails to match germline, which may point to a read error. The J gene is TRBJ1-2, the V gene TRBV20-1, with D perhaps TRBD1 (5 bases). The CDR3 is made up of 11 amino acids. From germline, CDR1 is DFQATT and CDR2 SNEGSKA (reference sequence). The CDR3 protein is CSAVRAREIPF. CDR3 nucleotides: TGCAGTGCTGTACGGGCCAGGGAGATCCCCTTC.

The chain links TRBV11-2 to TRBJ2-5, with 9 bases lining up with TRBD1. Germline CDR1 and CDR2: SGHAT and FQNNGV. The CDR3 loop spans 14 amino acids. The J segment lost 5 bases and the V segment lost 7 bases, leaving 8 bases of the junction unmatched. CDR3 sequence: CASTQQGALETQYF. CDR3 sequence (DNA): TGTGCCAGCACCCAACAGGGGGCCCTGGAGACCCAGTACTTC.

The chain employs TRBV28 and TRBJ2-5; no reliable D call. This CDR3 has 13 residues. Per germline, CDR1 MDHEN and CDR2 SYDVKM. V was pared by 8 bases and J by 5 bases, with 15 bases between. CDR3 amino acids: CASRNWPQETQYF. The CDR3, as DNA: TGTGCCAGCCGTAACTGGCCGCAGGAGACCCAGTACTTC.

This clone was seen only once. The chain uses TRBV6-1 and TRBJ1-5; D not certain. Per the germline V gene, CDR1 is MNHNS and CDR2 is SASEGT. CDR3 length equals 15 residues. With 1 base removed from V and 3 bases from J, the gap between germline ends came to 10 bases. Here the CDR3 reads CASSEGTPNNQPQHF. The CDR3 nucleotides read TGTGCCAGCAGTGAAGGCACGCCTAACAATCAGCCCCAGCATTTT.

This chain links TRBV5-1 with TRBJ1-6; a possible D gene is TRBD1 (6 bases). Germline lookup yields CDR1 SGHRS and CDR2 YFSETQ. The CDR3 has 14 residues. V was cut by 2 bases and J by 9 bases, with 12 bases left in between. The chain's CDR3 is CASSFQGSASPLHF. CDR3 bases: TGCGCCAGCAGCTTTCAGGGGTCGGCTTCACCCCTCCACTTT.

V gene TRBV5-1 combines with J gene TRBJ1-1; 7 nucleotides line up with TRBD1. Germline-derived CDR1 and CDR2 are SGHRS and YFSETQ. The CDR3 spans 14 residues. Trimming removed 5 bases from V and 4 bases from J; junction bases left unmatched: 8. The chain's CDR3 is CASRPETGSTEAFF. As DNA, the CDR3 is TGCGCCAGCAGGCCGGAGACAGGGTCCACTGAAGCTTTCTTT.

The rearrangement links TRBV28 to TRBJ1-2; D is undetermined. The germline gives CDR1 MDHEN, CDR2 SYDVKM. The CDR3 is made up of 15 amino acids. V was pared by 3 bases and J by 8 bases, with 19 bases between. The CDR3 here is CASSLPSRSAKGYTF. The CDR3 nucleotides are TGTGCCAGCAGTTTGCCTAGCAGGTCCGCCAAGGGCTACACCTTC.

This chain joins TRBV4-1 and TRBJ2-7, with D uncertain. The CDR3 extends over 14 amino acids. Looked up from germline, CDR1 is MGHRA and CDR2 is YSYEKL. V gave up 0 bases and J gave up 2 bases, with 8 bases separating them. Here the CDR3 DNA reads TGCGCCAGCAGCCAAGACCTTGGGGCCTACGAGCAGTACTTC. This encodes CASSQDLGAYEQYF.

Turning to this clone: Other DNA sequences in this specimen translate into the identical CDR3. This chain uses TRBV6-5 with TRBJ1-3; 9 bases fit TRBD1. The V gene's germline CDR1 is MNHEY and CDR2 SVGAGI. The CDR3 length is 15 residues. Trimming removed 0 bases from V and 4 bases from J; junction bases left unmatched: 1. The CDR3 loop is CASSYSGQGGNTIYF. The CDR3 DNA follows: TGTGCCAGCAGTTACTCCGGACAGGGGGGAAACACCATATATTTT.

The chain links TRBV30 to TRBJ1-5; D gene ambiguous. The CDR3 contains 9 residues. Germline CDR1 reads GTSNPN; CDR2 reads SVGIG (reference sequence). V lost 8 bases to trimming and J lost 4 bases, with 3 bases between them. The CDR3 coding sequence is TGTGCCACTAATCAGCCCCAGCATTTT. It yields the protein CATNQPQHF.

The chain combines TRBV6-1 with TRBJ2-6; D is unclear. Germline CDR1 MNHNS, CDR2 SASEGT. The CDR3 consists of 15 residues. Trimming stripped 9 bases from V and 0 bases from J, with 12 bases between. CDR3 region: CASLTASSGANVLTF. In nucleotides, the CDR3 is TGTGCCAGTCTAACTGCGAGCTCTGGGGCCAACGTCCTGACTTTC.

V is TRBV9 and J is TRBJ2-2; maybe TRBD1 (6 bases). Germline values: CDR1 SGDLS, CDR2 YYNGEE. The CDR3 runs to 14 residues. The germline V and J ends were trimmed by 5 bases and 3 bases, with 11 bases remaining between them. The CDR3 sequence is CASRGARDTGELFF. CDR3 DNA sequence: TGTGCCAGCAGGGGGGCGCGCGACACCGGGGAGCTGTTTTTT.

This sequence joins TRBV11-3 and TRBJ2-3; D possibly corresponds to TRBD2 (6 bases). V lost 0 bases and J 2 bases, leaving 9 bases between the germline ends. The germline gives CDR1 SGHNT, CDR2 YENEEA. The CDR3 loop spans 15 amino acids. The CDR3: CASSLEAGNTDTQYF. The CDR3 region has the DNA TGTGCCAGCAGCTTAGAGGCGGGAAACACAGATACGCAGTATTTT.

The rearrangement joins TRBV6-1 to TRBJ2-2; 8 nucleotides align to TRBD1. After removal of 6 bases from V and 5 bases from J, the junction contained 8 bases not matched to a gene. The germline V gene has CDR1 MNHNS and CDR2 SASEGT. CDR3 length: 15 residues. CDR3 sequence: CASRDQGARTGELFF. CDR3 nucleotides: TGTGCCAGCAGAGATCAGGGGGCGCGGACCGGGGAGCTGTTTTTT.